This TCR beta chain came from a study of cytomegalovirus exposure and HLA in healthy donors. PCR employed 60 Vbeta and 13 Jbeta primers. Clones were read by immunoSEQ multiplex PCR, and TCRdb kept only the in-frame ones, dropping some. The table records around 150,000 clones, around 77% of them present only once. Trimming took 5 bases from V and 0 from J, leaving 14 bases between them. The CDR3 runs 15 residues. Per the germline V gene, CDR1 is SGHRS and CDR2 is YFSETQ. This chain connects TRBV5-1 to TRBJ1-1, with a tentative D call TRBD1 (6 bases). This sequence was found in a woman aged 40-49 years in good health and CMV-seronegative. What was sequenced was PBMCs. The CDR3 DNA reads TGCGCCAGCAGGGGGGAACAGGGACTGAACACTGAAGCTTTCTTT. Amino acids: CASRGEQGLNTEAFF.